This T cell receptor beta chain was profiled in a study of T cell repertoires in cytomegalovirus infection. This clonotype was detected ten times or more. Its antigen is currently unknown. TCRdb independently ran MiXCR on the reads; one entry per CDR3 protein. The sample has 360,000 or so distinct CDR3 sequences, about 35% seen once. The germline V gene encodes CDR1 MNHEY and CDR2 SVGAGI. Trimming stripped 2 bases from V and 2 bases from J, with 16 bases between. CDR3 length: 16 residues. This receptor was identified in a human donor in good health (CMV status not recorded). Some clones in this sample may be carry-over from other donors' samples. The specimen was cultured PBMCs, collected from culture after CMV antigen stimulation. The chain joins TRBV6-5 to TRBJ2-7; D remains ambiguous. The CDR3 loop is CASSYDLPKRTYEQYF. In DNA, the CDR3 is TGTGCCAGCAGTTACGACTTGCCTAAGCGCACCTACGAGCAGTACTTC.